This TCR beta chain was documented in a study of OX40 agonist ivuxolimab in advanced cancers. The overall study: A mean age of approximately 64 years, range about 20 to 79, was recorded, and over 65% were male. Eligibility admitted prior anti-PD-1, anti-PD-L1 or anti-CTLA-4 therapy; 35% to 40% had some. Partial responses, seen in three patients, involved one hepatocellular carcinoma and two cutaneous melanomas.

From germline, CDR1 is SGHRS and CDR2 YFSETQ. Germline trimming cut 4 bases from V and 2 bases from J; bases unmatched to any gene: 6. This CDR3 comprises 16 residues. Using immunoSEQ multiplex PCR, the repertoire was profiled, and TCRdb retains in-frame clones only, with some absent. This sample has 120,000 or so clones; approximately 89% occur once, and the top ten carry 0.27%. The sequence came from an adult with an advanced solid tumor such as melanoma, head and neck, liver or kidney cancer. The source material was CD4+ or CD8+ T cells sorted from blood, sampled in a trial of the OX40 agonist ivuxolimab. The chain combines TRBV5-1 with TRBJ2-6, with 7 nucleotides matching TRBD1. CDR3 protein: CASSPDRAAGANVLTF. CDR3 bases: TGCGCCAGCAGCCCCGACAGGGCTGCTGGGGCCAACGTCCTGACTTTC.